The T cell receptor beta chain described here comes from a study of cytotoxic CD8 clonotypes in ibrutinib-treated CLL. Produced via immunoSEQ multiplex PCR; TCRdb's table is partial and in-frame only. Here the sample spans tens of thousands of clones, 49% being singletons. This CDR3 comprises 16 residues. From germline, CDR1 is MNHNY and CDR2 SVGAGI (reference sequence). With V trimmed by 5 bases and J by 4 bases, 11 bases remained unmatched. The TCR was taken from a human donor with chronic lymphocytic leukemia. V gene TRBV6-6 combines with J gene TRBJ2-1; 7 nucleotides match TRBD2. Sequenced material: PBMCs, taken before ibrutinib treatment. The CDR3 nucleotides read TGTGCCAGCAGTCCCTACGGGGGGAATAATTACAATGAGCAGTTCTTC. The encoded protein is CASSPYGGNNYNEQFF.